This entry describes one T cell receptor beta chain. Per the germline V gene, CDR1 is KGHSH and CDR2 is LQKENI. This CDR3 is built from 15 residues. V gave up 5 bases and J gave up 2 bases; unmatched junction bases: 9. This specimen belongs to a study of blood T cell repertoires in COVID-19. Study details: Two negative PCRs, clearance, or symptom resolution characterized the recovered Cohort 3 donors.

As processed by the authors: It was from reference gene primer amplification that nucleated cell counts were estimated. Some clones are missing from TCRdb's copy, which holds only in-frame ones; the method was immunoSEQ multiplex PCR. Clone size and V and J calls were adopted from that table, with D and trimming inferred from the DNA. The table lists approximately 150,000 clones, approximately 80% of them singletons. Adults between roughly 18 and 90 years of age took part from 24 US areas. The study assigned cohorts using participant-reported clinical history. The chain employs TRBV18 and TRBJ2-7, with 7 bases that match TRBD1. Input material: PBMCs or T cells enriched from blood (not recorded which). This TCR was recovered from a man in his forties or fifties in a cohort exposed to, infected with or recovered from COVID-19 (not recorded which). In nucleotides, the CDR3 is TGTGCCAGCTCATCCCCGACAGGGACGGCCTACGAGCAGTACTTC. It yields the protein CASSSPTGTAYEQYF.